The 21 T cell receptor beta chains presented below share a single source sample, sequenced in a study of T cell repertoires in cytomegalovirus infection. These TCRs' antigens remain unknown. TCRdb reprocessed the reads with MiXCR, giving one entry per CDR3 protein. This table has about 220,000 distinct CDR3 sequences, about 39% appearing once. The sequencing used CD8+ T cells from cultured PBMCs, collected from culture after CMV antigen stimulation. All receptors derive from a human donor in good health (CMV status not recorded). Some clones in this sample may be carry-over from other donors' samples.

Details on this clonotype: At one end the junction does not follow the germline gene, possibly because of a read error. The V call is TRBV7-9, the J call TRBJ2-7; D call uncertain. Germline loops: CDR1 SEHNR, CDR2 FQNEAQ (reference sequence). The CDR3 is 14 amino acids. CDR3 DNA: TGTGCAAGCAGCCGTGTAGGGAACACCTACGAGCAGTACTTC. Translated: CASSRVGNTYEQYF.

This clonotype was detected only a few times. The rearrangement uses TRBV7-3 and TRBJ2-3; 7 bases fit TRBD2. Germline trimming cut 1 base from V and 2 bases from J; bases unmatched to any gene: 6. There are 16 residues in the CDR3. Germline V gives CDR1 SGHTA, CDR2 FQGTGA. For the CDR3, the DNA is TGTGCCAGCAGCTTAATGTTGGGGGGGAACACAGATACGCAGTATTTT. Translating gives CASSLMLGGNTDTQYF.

The rearrangement joins TRBV28 to TRBJ2-3; no reliable D call. Germline CDR1 MDHEN, CDR2 SYDVKM. Trimming left V 10 bases short and J 0 bases short, with 8 bases between. This CDR3 is 12 amino acids long. The CDR3 DNA sequence: TGTGCCACCGGACCGAGCACAGATACGCAGTATTTT. It is translated as CATGPSTDTQYF.

This clonotype was picked up a small number of times. This rearrangement joins TRBV20-1 to TRBJ2-5; D is possibly TRBD1 (5 bases). V was shortened by 0 bases and J by 4 bases, with 9 bases between the two germline ends. This CDR3 has 13 residues. The germline gives CDR1 DFQATT, CDR2 SNEGSKA (reference sequence). The CDR3 reads CSARELGLETQYF. CDR3 nucleotides: TGCAGTGCTAGAGAGCTGGGGCTAGAGACCCAGTACTTC.

V is TRBV28 and J is TRBJ2-3, with no clear D. Trimming left V 3 bases short and J 6 bases short, with 10 bases between. CDR3 size: 13 residues. Germline V gene sequence: CDR1 MDHEN, CDR2 SYDVKM. The CDR3 loop is CASSFSSRDTQYF. The CDR3 DNA sequence: TGTGCCAGCAGTTTTTCCAGTAGGGATACGCAGTATTTT.

The chain couples TRBV19 to TRBJ1-5; unclear D gene. The CDR3 contains 12 residues. CDR1 LNHDA and CDR2 SQIVND come from the germline V gene (reference sequence). V lost 8 bases and J 6 bases, leaving 11 bases between the germline ends. CDR3 in DNA: TGTGCCAGTGCCACCGGAAGTCAGCCCCAGCATTTT. This codes for CASATGSQPQHF.

The J gene is TRBJ1-1, the V gene TRBV7-9; a possible D gene is TRBD1 (6 bases). The germline gives CDR1 SEHNR, CDR2 FQNEAQ (reference sequence). This CDR3 is built from 17 residues. V was trimmed by 8 bases and J by 0 bases, leaving 22 bases between them. The CDR3 is CASGAGGPGKLNTEAFF. The CDR3 DNA reads as TGTGCCAGCGGCGCGGGGGGGCCCGGAAAGTTGAACACTGAAGCTTTCTTT.

This chain connects TRBV12-3 or TRBV12-4 to TRBJ2-5; D is perhaps TRBD2 (5 bases). CDR3 length equals 14 residues. V shed 5 bases and J shed 5 bases, with 15 bases lying between them. This CDR3 is CASSMGRPQETQYF. CDR3 in DNA: TGTGCCAGCAGTATGGGGAGACCTCAGGAGACCCAGTACTTC.

The table lists this clonotype with a few counts. The V and J genes are TRBV7-2 and TRBJ2-1; tentative D call: TRBD1 (6 bases). The V and J ends lost 5 bases and 2 bases respectively, with 16 bases between them. The CDR3 spans 16 residues. The V gene's germline CDR1 is SGHTA and CDR2 FQGNSA. The CDR3 DNA sequence: TGTGCCAGCAGCCCGATAACGGGACAAGCCTACAATGAGCAGTTCTTC. Protein product: CASSPITGQAYNEQFF.

This rearrangement joins TRBV28 to TRBJ2-3; TRBD2 aligns across 14 bases. J gave up 1 base and V 4 bases, and 10 bases lay outside the gene matches. Germline V gene data show CDR1 as MDHEN and CDR2 as SYDVKM. CDR3 length: 19 amino acids. CDR3 DNA: TGTGCCAGCAGTTATCGCACCGGGACTAGCGGGAGAGGCACAGATACGCAGTATTTT. This sequence encodes CASSYRTGTSGRGTDTQYF.

This clonotype came up many times. In DNA, the CDR3 is TGTGCCAGCAGCGGGCTAGCAGTCCTGGTCCCAGATACGCAGTATTTT. It is translated as CASSGLAVLVPDTQYF. The rearrangement joins TRBV7-6 to TRBJ2-3; tentatively, D is TRBD2 (5 bases). The CDR3 is 16 residues long. From germline, CDR1 is SGHVS and CDR2 FNYEAQ. Trimming pared 5 bases from V and 4 bases from J, leaving 19 bases between.

This clonotype was seen a handful of times. The V call is TRBV7-9, the J call TRBJ2-5; D is perhaps TRBD1 or TRBD2 (6 bases each). The CDR3 loop spans 11 amino acids. Per germline, CDR1 SEHNR and CDR2 FQNEAQ (reference sequence). V gave up 8 bases and J gave up 4 bases, with 8 bases separating them. The CDR3 loop is CASGGGETQYF. Written as DNA, the CDR3 is TGTGCCAGCGGAGGGGGAGAGACCCAGTACTTC.

This sequence joins TRBV12-5 and TRBJ2-3; no reliable D call. Trimming shortened V by 1 base and J by 0 bases, and 14 bases separated the two germline ends. Per the germline V gene, CDR1 is LGHNT and CDR2 is FRNRAP. The CDR3 loop spans 17 amino acids. CDR3 sequence: CASGLAEVEISTDTQYF. CDR3 nucleotides: TGTGCTAGTGGTTTGGCCGAGGTGGAGATTAGCACAGATACGCAGTATTTT. Full variable domain (outside the CDR3, taken from reference TRBV12-5 and TRBJ2-3): DARVTQTPRHKVTEMGQEVTMRCQPILGHNTVFWYRQTMMQGLELLAYFRNRAPLDDSGMPKDRFSAEMPDATLATLKIQPSEPRDSAVYFCASGLAEVEISTDTQYFGPGTRLTVL.

This clonotype was seen a few times. The J gene is TRBJ2-1, the V gene TRBV28, with 8 bases matching TRBD2. The V and J ends lost 5 bases and 8 bases, in that order; junction bases with no gene match: 14. CDR3 length: 16 residues. The germline V gene encodes CDR1 MDHEN and CDR2 SYDVKM. Written as DNA, the CDR3 is TGTGCCAGCAGTCGGGCCTATCGGGAGGGCCCCGATGAGCAGTTCTTC. It is translated as CASSRAYREGPDEQFF.

This clonotype appeared many times. V and J are TRBV10-3 and TRBJ2-7; 8 bases map to TRBD1. CDR1 and CDR2 (germline): ENHRY, SYGVKD. The ends lost 11 bases at V and 10 bases at J; junction bases unmatched: 25. This CDR3 spans 16 amino acids. Written as DNA, the CDR3 is TGTGCCGCCCAGACACCGGGGGACAGGCCAAAGTCCGGACAGTACTTC. Its protein product is CAAQTPGDRPKSGQYF.

Only one count was recorded for this clonotype. CDR3 bases: TGCGCCAGCAGCCACGGACTAACTTACAATGAGCAGTTCTTC. It encodes CASSHGLTYNEQFF. The V call is TRBV4-1, the J call TRBJ2-1; D possibly corresponds to TRBD2 (6 bases). Per germline, CDR1 MGHRA and CDR2 YSYEKL. The V gene lost 3 bases and the J gene lost 4 bases, with 10 bases spanning the gap. The CDR3 runs 14 residues.

The chain links TRBV28 to TRBJ2-1; perhaps TRBD2 as D (5 bases). The CDR3 covers 15 residues. Germline CDR1 is MDHEN and CDR2 is SYDVKM. V shed 11 bases and J shed 3 bases, with 20 bases lying between them. CDR3 residues: CAAAPSGTHYNEQFF. CDR3 coding DNA: TGTGCCGCTGCCCCCTCGGGAACTCACTACAATGAGCAGTTCTTC.

This chain joins TRBV9 and TRBJ2-7; possibly TRBD1 for D (6 bases). The CDR3 totals 13 residues. Germline V lookup: CDR1 SGDLS, CDR2 YYNGEE. Trimming cost V 2 bases and J 3 bases, with 9 bases left between them. In DNA form, the CDR3 reads TGTGCCAGCAGCGTGGGACACCTCTACGAGCAGTACTTC. Its translation is CASSVGHLYEQYF.

V is TRBV19 and J is TRBJ1-1; maybe TRBD1 (6 bases). The CDR3 has 15 amino acids. Germline V CDR1 and CDR2: LNHDA, SQIVND (reference sequence). V shed 6 bases and J shed 3 bases, with 17 bases lying between them. CDR3 DNA sequence: TGTGCCAGTAGACACAGGGCTGGAATGGACACTGAAGCTTTCTTT. This gives the protein CASRHRAGMDTEAFF. The entire variable domain, with the rest obtained from reference TRBV19 and TRBJ1-1, is as follows: DGGITQSPKYLFRKEGQNVTLSCEQNLNHDAMYWYRQDPGQGLRLIYYSQIVNDFQKGDIAEGYSVSREKKESFPLTVTSAQKNPTAFYLCASRHRAGMDTEAFFGQGTRLTVV.

The chain recombines TRBV7-9 with TRBJ2-1, with 7 bases that match TRBD1. CDR1 SEHNR and CDR2 FQNEAQ come from the germline V gene (reference sequence). This CDR3 region has 17 residues. Trimming took 4 bases from V and 6 from J; bases not matched to a gene: 15. The CDR3 DNA follows: TGTGCCAGCAGCTCAAGGACAGGCCAGGGCCTATCCAATGAGCAGTTCTTC. This translates into CASSSRTGQGLSNEQFF.

This clonotype showed up many times. The chain has TRBV7-2 and TRBJ2-2; the D gene is possibly TRBD1 (7 bases). From germline, CDR1 is SGHTA and CDR2 FQGNSA. This CDR3 is built from 15 residues. Trimming took off 5 bases at V and 3 bases at J, with 13 bases between the two ends. The CDR3, as DNA: TGTGCCAGCAGCCCCCAGGGGGGTTACACCGGGGAGCTGTTTTTT. It yields the protein CASSPQGGYTGELFF.